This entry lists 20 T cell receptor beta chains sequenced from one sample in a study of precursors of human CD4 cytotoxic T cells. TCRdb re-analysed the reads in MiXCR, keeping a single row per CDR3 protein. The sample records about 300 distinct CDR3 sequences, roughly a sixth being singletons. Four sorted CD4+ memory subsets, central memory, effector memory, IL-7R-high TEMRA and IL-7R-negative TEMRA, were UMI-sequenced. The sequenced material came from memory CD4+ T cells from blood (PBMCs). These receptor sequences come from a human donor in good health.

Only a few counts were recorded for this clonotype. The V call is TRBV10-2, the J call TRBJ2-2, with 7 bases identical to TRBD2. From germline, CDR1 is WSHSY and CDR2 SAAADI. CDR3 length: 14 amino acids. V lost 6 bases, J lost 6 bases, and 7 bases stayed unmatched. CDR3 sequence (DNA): TGCGCCAGCAGATTAGCGGGTGAGGCCGGGGAGCTGTTTTTT. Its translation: CASRLAGEAGELFF.

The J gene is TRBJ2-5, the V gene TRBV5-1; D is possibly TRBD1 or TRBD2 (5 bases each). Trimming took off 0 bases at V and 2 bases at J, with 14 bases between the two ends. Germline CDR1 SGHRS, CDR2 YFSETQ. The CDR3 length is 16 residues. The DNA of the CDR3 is TGCGCCAGCAGCTTGGTGGGACGACCTACTCAAGAGACCCAGTACTTC. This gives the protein CASSLVGRPTQETQYF.

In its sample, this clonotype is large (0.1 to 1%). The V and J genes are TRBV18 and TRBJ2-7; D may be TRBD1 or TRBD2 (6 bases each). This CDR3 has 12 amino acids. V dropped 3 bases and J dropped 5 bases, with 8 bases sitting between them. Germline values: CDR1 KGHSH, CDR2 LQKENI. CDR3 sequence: CASSPGGHEQYF. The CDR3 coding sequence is TGTGCCAGCTCACCGGGGGGCCACGAGCAGTACTTC.

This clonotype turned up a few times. The CDR3 DNA reads as TGTGCCAGTAGTGACGATCTCGGGGGGCATCAGCCCCAGCATTTT. Protein product: CASSDDLGGHQPQHF. The chain joins TRBV19 to TRBJ1-5, with a weak D call TRBD1 (6 bases). CDR3 length: 15 residues. Deletions cut 5 bases from V and 5 bases from J, with 16 bases between. Germline loops: CDR1 LNHDA, CDR2 SQIVND (reference sequence).

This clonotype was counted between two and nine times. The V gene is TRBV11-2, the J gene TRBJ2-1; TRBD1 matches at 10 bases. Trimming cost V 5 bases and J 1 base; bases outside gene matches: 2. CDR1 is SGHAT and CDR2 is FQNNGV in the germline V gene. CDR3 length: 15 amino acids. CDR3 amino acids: CASSPGQGSYNEQFF. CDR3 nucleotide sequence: TGTGCCAGCAGCCCGGGACAGGGGTCCTACAATGAGCAGTTCTTC.

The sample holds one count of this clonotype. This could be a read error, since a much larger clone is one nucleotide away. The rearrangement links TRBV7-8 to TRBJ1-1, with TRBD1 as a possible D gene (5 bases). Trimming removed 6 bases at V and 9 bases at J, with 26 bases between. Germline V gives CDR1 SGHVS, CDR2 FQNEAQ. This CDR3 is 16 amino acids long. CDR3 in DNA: TGTGCCAGCAGTAGTCCTCGGGGGGGGGAGGACTTTCAAGCTTTCTTT. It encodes CASSSPRGGEDFQAFF.

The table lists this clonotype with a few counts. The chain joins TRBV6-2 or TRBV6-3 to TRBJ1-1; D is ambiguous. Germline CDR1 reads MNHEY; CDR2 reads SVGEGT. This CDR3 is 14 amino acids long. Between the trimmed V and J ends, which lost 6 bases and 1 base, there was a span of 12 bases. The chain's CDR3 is CASRYTRANTEAFF. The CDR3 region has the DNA TGTGCCAGCAGGTACACACGCGCGAACACTGAAGCTTTCTTT.

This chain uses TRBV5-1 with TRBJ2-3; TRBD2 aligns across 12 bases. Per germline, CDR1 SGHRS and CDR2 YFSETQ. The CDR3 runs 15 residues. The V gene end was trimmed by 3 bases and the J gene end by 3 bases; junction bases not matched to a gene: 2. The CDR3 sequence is CASSSGTSGTDTQYF. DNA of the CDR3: TGCGCCAGCAGCTCCGGGACTAGCGGGACAGATACGCAGTATTTT.

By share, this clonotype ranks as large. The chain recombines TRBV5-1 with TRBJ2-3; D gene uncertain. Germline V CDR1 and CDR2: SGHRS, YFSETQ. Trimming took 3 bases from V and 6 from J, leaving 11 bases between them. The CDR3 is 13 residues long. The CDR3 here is CASSSRREDTQYF. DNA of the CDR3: TGCGCCAGCAGCTCCCGCCGTGAGGATACGCAGTATTTT.

The CDR3 DNA reads as TGCGCCAGCAGCTTCCGACAGGGGGCCGGGTATGGCTACACCTTC. Translated, it gives CASSFRQGAGYGYTF. The V call is TRBV5-1, the J call TRBJ1-2, with 10 bases lining up with TRBD1. CDR3 length: 15 amino acids. Trimming cost V 2 bases and J 5 bases; bases outside gene matches: 6. Germline V CDR1 and CDR2: SGHRS, YFSETQ.

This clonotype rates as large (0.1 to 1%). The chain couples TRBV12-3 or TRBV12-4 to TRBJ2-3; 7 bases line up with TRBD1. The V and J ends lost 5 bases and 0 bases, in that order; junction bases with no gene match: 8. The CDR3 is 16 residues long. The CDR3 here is CASSRQGRISTDTQYF. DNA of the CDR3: TGTGCCAGCAGTCGACAGGGAAGGATTAGCACAGATACGCAGTATTTT.

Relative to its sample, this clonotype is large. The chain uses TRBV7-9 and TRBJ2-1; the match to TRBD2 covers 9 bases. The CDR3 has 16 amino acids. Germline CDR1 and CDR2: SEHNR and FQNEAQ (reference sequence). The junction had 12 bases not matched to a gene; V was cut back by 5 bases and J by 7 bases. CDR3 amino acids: CASSPRFSGRGNEQFF. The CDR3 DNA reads TGTGCCAGCAGCCCTCGATTTAGCGGGAGAGGAAATGAGCAGTTCTTC. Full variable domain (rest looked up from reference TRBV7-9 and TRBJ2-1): DTGVSQNPRHKITKRGQNVTFRCDPISEHNRLYWYRQTLGQGPEFLTYFQNEAQLEKSRLLSDRFSAERPKGSFSTLEIQRTEQGDSAMYLCASSPRFSGRGNEQFFGPGTRLTVL.

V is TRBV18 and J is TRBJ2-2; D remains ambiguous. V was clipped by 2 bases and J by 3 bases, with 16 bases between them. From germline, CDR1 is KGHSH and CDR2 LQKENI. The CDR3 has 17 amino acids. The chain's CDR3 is CASSPAALNRDTGELFF. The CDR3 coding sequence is TGTGCCAGCTCACCAGCGGCTCTCAATCGGGACACCGGGGAGCTGTTTTTT.

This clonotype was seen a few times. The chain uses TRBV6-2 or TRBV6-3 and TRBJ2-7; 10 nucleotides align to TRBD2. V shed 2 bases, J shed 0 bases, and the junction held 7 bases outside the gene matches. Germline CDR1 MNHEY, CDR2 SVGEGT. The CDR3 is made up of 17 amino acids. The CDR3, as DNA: TGTGCCAGCAGTTACCAATCCCCTAGCGGGAGCTCCTACGAGCAGTACTTC. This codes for CASSYQSPSGSSYEQYF.

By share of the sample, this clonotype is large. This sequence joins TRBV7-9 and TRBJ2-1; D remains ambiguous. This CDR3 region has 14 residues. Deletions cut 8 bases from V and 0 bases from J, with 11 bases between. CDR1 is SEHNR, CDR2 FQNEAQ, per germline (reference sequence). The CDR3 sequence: CASVRSGSYNEQFF. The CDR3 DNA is TGTGCCAGCGTAAGGTCGGGCTCCTACAATGAGCAGTTCTTC.

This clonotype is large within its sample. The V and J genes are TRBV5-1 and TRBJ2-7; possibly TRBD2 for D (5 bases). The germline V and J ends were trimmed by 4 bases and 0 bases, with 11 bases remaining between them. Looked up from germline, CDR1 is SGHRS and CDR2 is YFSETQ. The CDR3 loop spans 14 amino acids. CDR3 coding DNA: TGCGCCAGCAGCGGAGGAAGGAGCTCCTACGAGCAGTACTTC. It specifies CASSGGRSSYEQYF. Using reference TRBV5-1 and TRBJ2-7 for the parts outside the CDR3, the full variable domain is KAGVTQTPRYLIKTRGQQVTLSCSPISGHRSVSWYQQTPGQGLQFLFEYFSETQRNKGNFPGRFSGRQFSNSRSEMNVSTLELGDSALYLCASSGGRSSYEQYFGPGTRLTVT.

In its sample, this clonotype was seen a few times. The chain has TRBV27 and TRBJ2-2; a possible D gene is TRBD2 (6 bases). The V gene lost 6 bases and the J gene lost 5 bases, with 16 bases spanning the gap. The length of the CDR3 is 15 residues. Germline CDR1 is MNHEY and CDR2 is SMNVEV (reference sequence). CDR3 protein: CASRLGGSVTGELFF. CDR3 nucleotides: TGTGCCAGCAGGCTTGGAGGGAGTGTAACCGGGGAGCTGTTTTTT.

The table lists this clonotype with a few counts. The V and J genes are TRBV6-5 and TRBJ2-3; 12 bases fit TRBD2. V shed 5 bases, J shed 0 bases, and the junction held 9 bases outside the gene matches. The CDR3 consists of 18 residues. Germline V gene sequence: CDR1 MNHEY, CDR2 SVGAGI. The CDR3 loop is CASSAVPGTSGSTDTQYF. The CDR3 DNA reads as TGTGCCAGCAGTGCCGTTCCCGGGACTAGCGGGAGCACAGATACGCAGTATTTT.

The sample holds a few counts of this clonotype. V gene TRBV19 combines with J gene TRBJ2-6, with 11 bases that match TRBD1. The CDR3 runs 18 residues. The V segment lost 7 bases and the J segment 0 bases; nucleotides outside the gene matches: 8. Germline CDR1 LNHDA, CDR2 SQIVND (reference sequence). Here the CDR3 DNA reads TGTGCCAGTACCCGGGACAGGGGGGGTTCCTCTGGGGCCAACGTCCTGACTTTC. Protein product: CASTRDRGGSSGANVLTF.

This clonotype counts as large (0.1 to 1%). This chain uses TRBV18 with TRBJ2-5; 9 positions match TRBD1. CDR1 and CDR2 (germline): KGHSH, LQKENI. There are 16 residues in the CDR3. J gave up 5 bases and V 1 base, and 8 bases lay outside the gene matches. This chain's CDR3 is CASSPQWNRGPETQYF. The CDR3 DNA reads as TGTGCCAGCTCACCACAGTGGAACAGGGGGCCGGAGACCCAGTACTTC.